A single sample is the source of the 10 T cell receptor beta chains below, sequenced in a study of T cell responses to AZD1222 COVID-19 vaccine. Only in-frame clones appear in the TCRdb table, and some are missing; sequencing was by immunoSEQ multiplex PCR. Among 65,000 to 100,000 clones listed, roughly 86% were seen once. The input for sequencing was peripheral blood, taken 28 days after the second AZD1222 dose. These receptor sequences come from an adult who received the AZD1222 COVID-19 vaccine.

The rearrangement joins TRBV30 to TRBJ1-5; perhaps TRBD1 as D (6 bases). V lost 0 bases and J lost 5, with 20 bases in between. CDR1 is GTSNPN, CDR2 SVGIG, per germline (reference sequence). The CDR3 extends over 17 amino acids. DNA for the CDR3: TGTGCCTGGAGTGTAAATGGCCATAGGGGGGAACATCAGCCCCAGCATTTT. This codes for CAWSVNGHRGEHQPQHF.

The chain uses TRBV5-1 and TRBJ2-3, with 11 bases lining up with TRBD2. Germline V lookup: CDR1 SGHRS, CDR2 YFSETQ. V shed 3 bases, J shed 0 bases, and the junction held 9 bases outside the gene matches. CDR3 length: 18 amino acids. CDR3 in DNA: TGCGCCAGCAGCTCGGCTACACTAGCGGGAGCTAGCACAGATACGCAGTATTTT. Translating it yields CASSSATLAGASTDTQYF.

This clone was found once. The rearrangement links TRBV3-1 (or the pseudogene TRBV3-2) to TRBJ2-1, with 7 bases that match TRBD2. Germline CDR1 is LGHDT and CDR2 is YNNKEL (reference sequence). Losses at the gene ends were 5 bases for V and 10 bases for J; bases not matched to a gene: 8. The CDR3 has 13 amino acids. This CDR3 reads CASSDRLAGEQFF. Here the CDR3 DNA reads TGTGCCAGCAGCGATCGACTAGCTGGCGAGCAGTTCTTC.

V and J are TRBV5-6 and TRBJ2-7, with 8 bases identical to TRBD1. Germline V lookup: CDR1 SGHDT, CDR2 YYEEEE. The V segment lost 3 bases and the J segment 7 bases; nucleotides outside the gene matches: 9. CDR3 size: 14 residues. The CDR3 coding sequence is TGTGCCAGCAGCTGGCCCGGGACAGGAGGTGAGCAGTACTTC. It encodes CASSWPGTGGEQYF.

The rearrangement links TRBV7-2 to TRBJ1-2, with 8 positions matching TRBD1. Trimming removed 5 bases from V and 4 bases from J; junction bases left unmatched: 9. CDR3 length equals 15 residues. Germline CDR1 and CDR2: SGHTA and FQGNSA. The CDR3 loop is CASSAGGTGSYGYTF. CDR3 in DNA: TGTGCCAGCAGCGCGGGAGGGACAGGCAGCTATGGCTACACCTTC.

CDR3 coding DNA: TGTGCCAGCAGCCAAGATCCCCCAGGGGGGAAAAACATTCAGTACTTC. This codes for CASSQDPPGGKNIQYF. This chain uses TRBV14 with TRBJ2-4; tentative D call: TRBD1 (7 bases). Germline CDR1 SGHDN, CDR2 FVKESK. This CDR3 contains 16 residues. V dropped 0 bases and J dropped 4 bases, with 13 bases sitting between them.

V gene TRBV27 combines with J gene TRBJ2-7, with 9 bases fitting TRBD1. Germline V lookup: CDR1 MNHEY, CDR2 SMNVEV (reference sequence). The junction had 12 bases not matched to a gene; V was cut back by 7 bases and J by 5 bases. The CDR3 length is 15 residues. The CDR3 DNA sequence: TGTGCCAGCACCGGCGTGGGGACAGGGACCCACGAGCAGTACTTC. Translated: CASTGVGTGTHEQYF.

This rearrangement joins TRBV14 to TRBJ1-2, with D uncertain. Germline values: CDR1 SGHDN, CDR2 FVKESK. V was cut by 6 bases and J by 3 bases, with 20 bases left in between. There are 16 residues in the CDR3. The CDR3 DNA reads TGTGCCAGCAGTCGAGAGATCGGGTTAAGGGACTATGGCTACACCTTC. This gives the protein CASSREIGLRDYGYTF.

The CDR3 loop reads CASTRSGGRGYNEQFF. The CDR3 nucleotides read TGTGCCAGCACCAGAAGCGGCGGGAGGGGATACAATGAGCAGTTCTTC. The V gene is TRBV3-1 (or the pseudogene TRBV3-2), the J gene TRBJ2-1, with 9 bases matching TRBD2. The CDR3 is made up of 16 amino acids. V lost 7 bases to trimming and J lost 4 bases; unmatched junction nucleotides: 11. CDR1 is LGHDT, CDR2 YNNKEL, per germline (reference sequence).

The chain joins TRBV5-1 to TRBJ2-2; 10 nucleotides align to TRBD2. J gave up 7 bases and V 1 base, and 4 bases lay outside the gene matches. CDR1 and CDR2 from the germline V gene are SGHRS and YFSETQ. The CDR3 has 15 residues. The CDR3 sequence is CASSLLAGEIGELFF. CDR3 nucleotide sequence: TGCGCCAGCAGCTTGCTAGCGGGAGAAATCGGGGAGCTGTTTTTT.